The rows below give T cell receptor beta chains drawn from one sample of a study of early T cells in non-severe SARS-CoV-2 infection. One entry per CDR3 protein, called by TCRdb with MiXCR from the 5' RACE reads. The sample contains roughly 72,000 distinct CDR3 sequences, roughly 13% of which appear only once. Sequenced material: whole blood. Source of these receptors: an adult who was a healthcare worker with PCR-confirmed SARS-CoV-2 infection or an uninfected control (not recorded which). CDR3s leave out the opening cysteine and the closing phenylalanine or tryptophan. Each record gives: J gene, V gene, CDR3 protein.

J: TRBJ2-2; V: TRBV25-1; CDR3: ASSEDRDTGELF
J: TRBJ1-5; V: TRBV28; CDR3: ASNGDRVREPQH
J: TRBJ2-7; V: TRBV29-1; CDR3: SVDLEGFYEQY
J: TRBJ2-2; V: TRBV6-5; CDR3: ATKTSGANTGELF
J: TRBJ2-7; V: TRBV12-3/TRBV12-4; CDR3: ASSKTSGAYEQY
J: TRBJ2-7; V: TRBV15; CDR3: ATSREGLSAPEQY
J: TRBJ1-6; V: TRBV18; CDR3: ASSPEAENSPLH
J: TRBJ2-3; V: TRBV20-1; CDR3: SARATAAPSTDTQY
J: TRBJ2-3; V: TRBV11-2; CDR3: ASSLSPAGGPGDTQY
J: TRBJ2-1; V: TRBV12-3/TRBV12-4; CDR3: ASSFGRGVDNEQF
J: TRBJ1-1; V: TRBV12-5; CDR3: ASGHGRAGNTEAF
J: TRBJ2-7; V: TRBV29-1; CDR3: SDMNRDCYYEQY
J: TRBJ2-4; V: TRBV11-2; CDR3: ASSFSGTGISKNIQY
J: TRBJ2-1; V: TRBV20-1; CDR3: SARGGTSGKILGDEQF
J: TRBJ2-1; V: TRBV7-9; CDR3: ASSLGGLAEQF
J: TRBJ2-3; V: TRBV15; CDR3: ATSRGLQGLLTDTQY
J: TRBJ1-2; V: TRBV12-3/TRBV12-4; CDR3: ASSFEFQDGDGYT
J: TRBJ1-2; V: TRBV18; CDR3: ASSPSAYGYT
J: TRBJ2-1; V: TRBV5-1; CDR3: ASSLGEDYNEQF
J: TRBJ1-1; V: TRBV30; CDR3: AWIAKGYIAEAF
J: TRBJ2-1; V: TRBV20-1; CDR3: SASGGSSYNEQF
J: TRBJ2-2; V: TRBV19; CDR3: ASRSLAGGIGGELF
J: TRBJ2-1; V: TRBV2; CDR3: ASSELAGNNEQF
J: TRBJ1-2; V: TRBV20-1; CDR3: SADPDRTRGYT
J: TRBJ1-5; V: TRBV6-2/TRBV6-3; CDR3: ASSYTPSSRFSNQPRH